Listed below are T cell receptor beta chains from one sample, sequenced in a study of patients and donors after allogeneic stem cell transplantation. TCRdb fed the RT-PCR reads into MiXCR, producing one record per CDR3 protein. Of around 170,000 distinct CDR3 sequences in the sample, approximately 25% were seen once. Sequenced input: blood, either unsorted or a sorted T cell fraction (not recorded which). Receptors were obtained from a human donor who was either an allogeneic HSCT recipient or a stem cell or donor lymphocyte infusion donor (not recorded which). It is not recorded whose cells these are; they may come from a transplant donor. The CDR3 runs from the conserved cysteine through the conserved F or W. D genes are given only for firm matches. The size field is filled for only some rows; it gives once, few, many or a size class.

size	D	J	V	DNA	CDR3
few	NA	TRBJ2-2	TRBV12-3/TRBV12-4	TGTGCCAGCAGCGAAACTTTAGGGGAGCTGTTTTTT	CASSETLGELFF
many	NA	TRBJ1-5	TRBV7-9	TGTGCCAGCAGCTTAGTCGGAGGCGGTTTAAACAATCAGCCCCAGCATTTT	CASSLVGGGLNNQPQHF
NA	NA	TRBJ1-1	TRBV20-1	TGCAGTGCTAAGCAGGGACTGCCCAATAAGGGGAACACTGAAGCTTTCTTT	CSAKQGLPNKGNTEAFF
many	NA	TRBJ1-1	TRBV18	TGTGCCAGCTCACCACCAAACTTGGGCACTGAAGCTTTCTTT	CASSPPNLGTEAFF
few	TRBD1	TRBJ1-3	TRBV6-5	TGTGCCAGCAGTTACTCGGAGGGACAGGGTGACTCTGGAAACACCATATATTTT	CASSYSEGQGDSGNTIYF
NA	NA	TRBJ2-5	TRBV11-3	TGTGCCAGCAGCCGCACAGGGACGGAGACCCAGTACTTC	CASSRTGTETQYF
NA	NA	TRBJ2-2	TRBV7-9	TGTGCCAGCAGCTTATTCAGCGTAGGAGGGGAGCTGTTTTTT	CASSLFSVGGELFF
NA	NA	TRBJ1-3	TRBV7-9	TGTGCCAGCAGCGAAGGGGGTCCGTATGGAAACACCATATATTTT	CASSEGGPYGNTIYF
medium-sized	TRBD1	TRBJ1-1	TRBV6-5	TGTGCCAGCAGTTACTCAACAGGGGCGAGACTCGGGGCTGAAGCTTTCTTT	CASSYSTGARLGAEAFF
few	TRBD1	TRBJ1-5	TRBV20-1	TGCAGTGCTAAGACAGGGACCCTTAGCAATCAGCCCCAGCATTTT	CSAKTGTLSNQPQHF
NA	NA	TRBJ2-5	TRBV2	TGTGCCACCCGGATCGACAGCCTCCAAGAGACCCAGTACTTC	CATRIDSLQETQYF
few	TRBD1	TRBJ2-1	TRBV10-3	TGTGCCATCAACAGTGCCGGTTCCGGGACAGGGACCATCAATGAGCAGTTCTTC	CAINSAGSGTGTINEQFF
NA	TRBD1	TRBJ2-2	TRBV28	TGTGCCAGCAGAGGAGCCGGGACAGGGGGCGGCGGGGAGCTGTTTTTT	CASRGAGTGGGGELFF
NA	NA	TRBJ2-7	TRBV4-2	TGTGCCAGCAGCCCGTCGGGCTACGAGCAGTACTTC	CASSPSGYEQYF
NA	NA	TRBJ2-7	TRBV29-1	TGCAGCGGCCGGGGGTACTTCTCCGAGCAGTACTTC	CSGRGYFSEQYF
few	NA	TRBJ2-1	TRBV12-3/TRBV12-4	TGTGCCAGCAGTTTAGAGGGGTCCCCGGGTTGTGAGCAGTTCTTC	CASSLEGSPGCEQFF
NA	TRBD1	TRBJ1-2	TRBV29-1	TGCAGCAGTCGACAGGGTTATGGCTACACCTTC	CSSRQGYGYTF
NA	NA	TRBJ2-7	TRBV5-5	TGTGCCAGCAGCCCGGGGGAGGACTACGAGCAGTACTTC	CASSPGEDYEQYF
few	NA	TRBJ1-3	TRBV10-3	TGTGCCATCAGTGAGGCGGGCTGGCACCCAGGCTCTGGAAACACCATATATTTT	CAISEAGWHPGSGNTIYF
few	NA	TRBJ1-2	TRBV9	TGTGCCAGCAGCGTAGGGGGAAGCTATGGCTACACCTTC	CASSVGGSYGYTF
few	NA	TRBJ1-1	TRBV24-1	TGTGCCACCAGTGAGTCCAATGAGGAGAGCACTGAAGCTTTCTTT	CATSESNEESTEAFF
NA	NA	TRBJ2-1	TRBV7-3	TGTGCCAGCAGCTTATTGCGGAGCTCCTACAATGAGCAGTTCTTC	CASSLLRSSYNEQFF
NA	TRBD2	TRBJ2-1	TRBV25-1	TGTGCCAGCAGTGTGGGGACTAGTTTTAGGAATGAGCAGTTCTTC	CASSVGTSFRNEQFF
NA	NA	TRBJ2-5	TRBV12-3/TRBV12-4	TGTGCCAGCAGGAGAAATGACGGGGCCTTGGAGACCCAGTACTTC	CASRRNDGALETQYF
many	NA	TRBJ1-1	TRBV5-1	TGCGCCAGCAGCTTGGAATCTGGCAGTGTGGGGGAAGCTTTCTTT	CASSLESGSVGEAFF
NA	NA	TRBJ2-1	TRBV11-3	TGTGCCAGCAGCTCCCGGGCCTTAAGGGACAATGAGCAGTTCTTC	CASSSRALRDNEQFF
NA	TRBD2	TRBJ2-1	TRBV7-2	TGTGCCAGCAGCTCCTTAGCGGGGGGGCTCGATGAGCAGTTCTTC	CASSSLAGGLDEQFF
NA	NA	TRBJ2-5	TRBV5-1	TGCGCCAGCAGCATGGATATGTGGGAGACCCAGTACTTC	CASSMDMWETQYF
many	TRBD1	TRBJ1-1	TRBV7-2	TGTGCCAGCAGCATAGGGGGCGGTAGCACTGAAGCTTTCTTT	CASSIGGGSTEAFF
once	NA	TRBJ2-3	TRBV7-2	TGTGCCAGCAGCTTAGGGAACTTCGCGACAGATACGCAGTATTTT	CASSLGNFATDTQYF
NA	NA	TRBJ2-7	TRBV29-1	TGCAGCGTTGAAGGTGACACCGCCTACGAGCAGTACTTC	CSVEGDTAYEQYF